Presented here are 15 T cell receptor beta chains from one specimen sequenced in a study of long-term antiretroviral therapy in people with HIV. An immunoSEQ assay, version v3.0, was performed at survey level. Sequenced by immunoSEQ multiplex PCR; TCRdb stores in-frame clones only, minus some. The data hold some 7,800 clones, with roughly 80% observed a single time. The sequencing here drew on unsorted PBMCs, taken nearly 2.7 years before starting antiretroviral therapy. The receptors were sampled from a man aged 35 to 55 with HIV.

This clone has just one count. The CDR3 nucleotides read TGTGCCAGCACCACGAGGCCCTTTCCCCAAAAACTGTTTTTT. It codes for CASTTRPFPQKLFF. The chain carries TRBV28 and TRBJ1-4; D is ambiguous. V was pared by 7 bases and J by 9 bases, with 18 bases between. The CDR3 runs to 14 residues. Per the germline V gene, CDR1 is MDHEN and CDR2 is SYDVKM.

CDR3 loop: CASSNRGRLDEQYF. For the CDR3, the DNA is TGTGCCAGTAGTAACAGGGGGCGATTAGACGAGCAGTACTTC. The chain uses TRBV19 and TRBJ2-7; 9 positions match TRBD1. The CDR3 has 14 residues. Germline V lookup: CDR1 LNHDA, CDR2 SQIVND (reference sequence). Germline trimming cut 4 bases from V and 5 bases from J; bases unmatched to any gene: 6.

This sequence joins TRBV5-4 and TRBJ2-7, with TRBD2 identical over 14 bases. Germline lookup yields CDR1 SGHNT and CDR2 YYREEE (reference sequence). The CDR3 length is 15 residues. J gave up 9 bases and V 4 bases, and 9 bases lay outside the gene matches. The CDR3 region has the DNA TGTGCCAGCAGCGCCACGACTAGCGGGGGGGCGGTGCAGTACTTC. It yields the protein CASSATTSGGAVQYF.

The chain's CDR3 is CAIRGGGTDTQYF. The CDR3 DNA is TGTGCCATCCGGGGCGGGGGCACAGATACGCAGTATTTT. The rearrangement joins TRBV10-3 to TRBJ2-3; a possible D gene is TRBD2 (6 bases). CDR1 and CDR2 (germline): ENHRY, SYGVKD. The CDR3 spans 13 residues. V was clipped by 8 bases and J by 1 base, with 10 bases between them.

J is TRBJ2-7 and V is TRBV10-3, with TRBD1 matching over 8 bases. CDR3 length equals 14 residues. V lost 4 bases and J lost 2; bases outside the gene matches: 4. Germline V gene sequence: CDR1 ENHRY, CDR2 SYGVKD. CDR3 nucleotides: TGTGCCATCAGTGCGGGGACAGGTACCTACGAGCAGTACTTC. Translating it yields CAISAGTGTYEQYF.

This rearrangement joins TRBV4-3 to TRBJ2-1; 8 bases line up with TRBD2. The CDR3 totals 15 residues. With 0 bases clipped from V and 4 bases from J, the junction kept 2 bases outside the gene matches. Germline-derived CDR1 and CDR2 are LGHNA and YSLEER. CDR3 region: CASSQDRGGYNEQFF. The CDR3 DNA reads as TGCGCCAGCAGCCAAGATCGGGGGGGTTACAATGAGCAGTTCTTC.

This sequence joins TRBV19 and TRBJ1-2, with D possibly TRBD1 on 6 matching bases. Germline-derived CDR1 and CDR2 are LNHDA and SQIVND (reference sequence). The CDR3 is 12 residues long. The ends were cut back, 5 bases at V and 13 bases at J, with 17 bases in the middle. This chain's CDR3 is CASSDGGERSTF. DNA for the CDR3: TGTGCCAGTAGTGACGGGGGCGAAAGAAGCACCTTC.

This clone was picked up one time. The rearrangement uses TRBV5-1 and TRBJ2-7; perhaps TRBD1 as D (6 bases). The CDR3 covers 17 residues. Per the germline V gene, CDR1 is SGHRS and CDR2 is YFSETQ. Trimming shortened V by 4 bases and J by 3 bases, and 23 bases separated the two germline ends. CDR3 amino acids: CASSRQDSRVAHYEQYF. CDR3 sequence (DNA): TGCGCCAGCAGCCGGCAGGACAGTCGAGTCGCTCACTACGAGCAGTACTTC.

This chain links TRBV6-5 with TRBJ1-5; D not certain. CDR1 is MNHEY, CDR2 SVGAGI, per germline. V was clipped by 8 bases and J by 4 bases, with 12 bases between them. This CDR3 has 13 amino acids. Written as DNA, the CDR3 is TGTGCCAGCTCTGCGACGGGGAATCAGCCCCAGCATTTT. Its protein is CASSATGNQPQHF.

The genes are TRBV19 and TRBJ1-2, with D perhaps TRBD1 (5 bases). The V end lost 0 bases, the J end lost 5 bases, and 13 bases lay between the germline ends. The V gene's germline CDR1 is LNHDA and CDR2 SQIVND (reference sequence). The CDR3 has 15 amino acids. CDR3 sequence: CASSIDGTLGYGYTF. In nucleotides, the CDR3 is TGTGCCAGTAGTATAGATGGGACTTTGGGGTATGGCTACACCTTC.

The chain couples TRBV29-1 to TRBJ2-7; tentatively, D is TRBD1 or TRBD2 (5 bases each). Germline assignment: CDR1 SQVTM and CDR2 ANQGSEA. The germline V and J ends were trimmed by 7 bases and 2 bases, with 9 bases remaining between them. This CDR3 comprises 11 residues. The CDR3 bases are TGCAGCGGGGGGAGTACCTACGAGCAGTACTTC. Translated: CSGGSTYEQYF.

This clone has only one observation. V is TRBV11-3 and J is TRBJ2-1; D unclear. V lost 5 bases and J 7 bases, leaving 12 bases between the germline ends. CDR3 length equals 13 residues. Germline CDR1 reads SGHNT; CDR2 reads YENEEA. CDR3 bases: TGTGCCAGCAGCCACTATGGGCAGAATGAGCAGTTCTTC. This codes for CASSHYGQNEQFF.

The chain couples TRBV4-1 to TRBJ1-5, with 7 bases matching TRBD1. The V gene end was trimmed by 0 bases and the J gene end by 4 bases; junction bases not matched to a gene: 9. Germline loops: CDR1 MGHRA, CDR2 YSYEKL. CDR3 length equals 17 residues. This chain's CDR3 is CASSQDQGTADNQPQHF. The CDR3, as DNA: TGCGCCAGCAGCCAAGATCAGGGGACAGCGGATAATCAGCCCCAGCATTTT.

This rearrangement joins TRBV5-1 to TRBJ2-3; TRBD1 is a possible D gene (5 bases). Trimming removed 3 bases from V and 5 bases from J, with 16 bases in between. The CDR3 runs 15 residues. In germline, CDR1 is SGHRS, CDR2 YFSETQ. The CDR3 here is CASSSGHFTEDTQYF. In nucleotides, the CDR3 is TGCGCCAGCAGCTCAGGACATTTTACTGAAGATACGCAGTATTTT.

J is TRBJ1-4 and V is TRBV5-1, with TRBD1 matching 11 bases. This CDR3 contains 17 residues. CDR1 is SGHRS, CDR2 YFSETQ, per germline. The V segment lost 5 bases and the J segment 7 bases; nucleotides outside the gene matches: 13. The CDR3 loop is CASRVGQGALGGEKLFF. CDR3 in DNA: TGCGCCAGCAGGGTCGGACAGGGGGCGCTTGGGGGTGAAAAACTGTTTTTT.